This entry lists 19 T cell receptor beta chains sequenced from one sample in a study of T cells in localized non-small cell lung cancer. The data were produced by immunoSEQ multiplex PCR, yet TCRdb's version contains in-frame clones alone and is incomplete. The sample lists several thousand clones, under 30% occurring once. Sequences were derived from normal lung tissue next to the tumor, sampled before any cancer treatment. These receptor sequences come from a woman aged 35 to 75 with stage I lung adenocarcinoma.

This clone was detected only a few times. The rearrangement joins TRBV6-8 to TRBJ2-5; D possibly matches TRBD1 or TRBD2 (5 bases each). V was trimmed by 3 bases and J by 7 bases, leaving 9 bases between them. CDR3 length equals 12 residues. Germline V CDR1 and CDR2: MNHGY, SAAAGT. The CDR3: CASSYGGMTQYF. The DNA for the CDR3 is TGTGCCAGCAGTTATGGGGGTATGACCCAGTACTTC.

The chain has TRBV18 and TRBJ2-5; D is possibly TRBD1 or TRBD2 (7 bases each). From germline, CDR1 is KGHSH and CDR2 LQKENI. The CDR3 consists of 17 residues. The V end lost 4 bases, the J end lost 2 bases, and 20 bases lay between the germline ends. CDR3 loop: CASSQNKAGQSQETQYF. For the CDR3, the DNA is TGTGCCAGCTCACAAAATAAAGCGGGACAGTCACAAGAGACCCAGTACTTC.

CDR3 protein: CASSVDRGTTEAFF. The CDR3 nucleotides read TGCGCCAGCAGCGTGGACAGGGGGACCACTGAAGCTTTCTTT. The chain combines TRBV5-1 with TRBJ1-1, with TRBD1 matching 10 bases. The CDR3 covers 14 residues. In germline, CDR1 is SGHRS, CDR2 YFSETQ. The J segment lost 4 bases and the V segment lost 4 bases, leaving 4 bases of the junction unmatched.

The rearrangement joins TRBV6-8 to TRBJ1-5; no clear D. Germline V gene lookup returns CDR1 MNHGY and CDR2 SAAAGT. The ends were cut back, 7 bases at V and 4 bases at J, with 11 bases in the middle. This CDR3 is 13 amino acids long. The CDR3 reads CASMSTGNQPQHF. CDR3 DNA sequence: TGTGCCAGCATGTCAACGGGGAATCAGCCCCAGCATTTT.

This sequence joins TRBV5-1 and TRBJ1-1; a possible D gene is TRBD1 (6 bases). The germline V gene encodes CDR1 SGHRS and CDR2 YFSETQ. The germline V and J ends were trimmed by 7 bases and 1 base, with 14 bases remaining between them. The CDR3 spans 14 residues. CDR3 nucleotide sequence: TGCGCCAGCGCAAGGGGGACGGCGAACACTGAAGCTTTCTTT. Residues: CASARGTANTEAFF.

Within the sample, this clone is large (0.1 to 1%). The CDR3 DNA is TGTGCCACCGGGGTGCTGGGCCATTGGAATGAGCAGTTCTTC. Translating gives CATGVLGHWNEQFF. The J gene is TRBJ2-1, the V gene TRBV15, with D unclear. V was cut by 8 bases and J by 7 bases, with 18 bases left in between. Per germline, CDR1 LNHNV and CDR2 YYDKDF (reference sequence). This CDR3 is 14 amino acids long.

The chain employs TRBV15 and TRBJ2-1; perhaps TRBD2 as D (5 bases). The CDR3 length is 17 residues. V was cut by 0 bases and J by 0 bases, with 12 bases left in between. From germline, CDR1 is LNHNV and CDR2 YYDKDF (reference sequence). The chain's CDR3 is CATSREGESFSYNEQFF. CDR3 sequence (DNA): TGTGCCACCAGCAGAGAGGGAGAGAGTTTCTCCTACAATGAGCAGTTCTTC.

By frequency in the sample, this clone is medium-sized. This chain uses TRBV11-3 with TRBJ2-2, with 9 bases lining up with TRBD1. This CDR3 contains 16 residues. V was clipped by 4 bases and J by 7 bases; unmatched bases: 10. Germline V gene sequence: CDR1 SGHNT, CDR2 YENEEA. CDR3 residues: CASSSPTGGMGGELFF. The CDR3 nucleotides read TGTGCCAGCAGCTCCCCTACAGGGGGCATGGGCGGGGAGCTGTTTTTT.

The V gene is TRBV15, the J gene TRBJ2-7; 9 bases line up with TRBD1. V was clipped by 0 bases and J by 7 bases; unmatched bases: 10. The CDR3 totals 16 residues. Germline CDR1 LNHNV, CDR2 YYDKDF (reference sequence). This CDR3 reads CATSRDPNRGRKEQYF. The CDR3, as DNA: TGTGCCACCAGCAGAGATCCCAACAGGGGGCGTAAGGAGCAGTACTTC.

The V and J genes are TRBV18 and TRBJ2-1; 8 bases match TRBD2. The CDR3 has 16 amino acids. Germline trimming cut 6 bases from V and 0 bases from J; bases unmatched to any gene: 7. The germline V gene has CDR1 KGHSH and CDR2 LQKENI. The CDR3 bases are TGTGCCAGCTCCAAGACCGGGACTAGCTCCTACAATGAGCAGTTCTTC. Its translation: CASSKTGTSSYNEQFF.

The chain couples TRBV11-3 to TRBJ2-3; 7 nucleotides match TRBD2. Germline V lookup: CDR1 SGHNT, CDR2 YENEEA. The trim removed 3 bases at V and 4 bases at J, leaving 10 bases unmatched. The CDR3 covers 16 residues. CDR3 region: CASSLRLADFSDTQYF. As DNA, the CDR3 is TGTGCCAGCAGCTTGCGCCTAGCGGATTTCTCAGATACGCAGTATTTT.

This clone was observed a handful of times. The chain joins TRBV9 to TRBJ2-1; D call uncertain. V was clipped by 3 bases and J by 7 bases, with 11 bases between them. Germline values: CDR1 SGDLS, CDR2 YYNGEE. The CDR3 loop spans 13 amino acids. The CDR3 spells CASSGNLGNEQFF. As DNA, the CDR3 is TGTGCCAGCAGCGGTAACCTCGGGAATGAGCAGTTCTTC.

About this clone: This sample also contains other DNA sequences that code for the same CDR3. The chain combines TRBV14 with TRBJ2-7; D possibly corresponds to TRBD2 (5 bases). Germline V gene data show CDR1 as SGHDN and CDR2 as FVKESK. There are 14 residues in the CDR3. Trimming took 4 bases from V and 2 from J, leaving 12 bases between them. The CDR3 nucleotides are TGTGCCAGCAGCCCGAGACCGGGGACCTACGAGCAGTACTTC. Residues: CASSPRPGTYEQYF.

The rearrangement uses TRBV19 and TRBJ2-1, with D tentatively TRBD1 (5 bases). Trimming took off 3 bases at V and 14 bases at J, with 11 bases between the two ends. The germline V gene encodes CDR1 LNHDA and CDR2 SQIVND (reference sequence). The CDR3 is made up of 11 amino acids. CDR3 loop: CASSIGPGKFF. Written as DNA, the CDR3 is TGTGCCAGTAGTATTGGTCCAGGGAAGTTCTTC.

The V and J genes are TRBV19 and TRBJ1-2; D is unresolved. CDR3 length equals 11 residues. V was pared by 1 base and J by 4 bases, with 1 base between. CDR1 is LNHDA, CDR2 SQIVND, per germline (reference sequence). CDR3 in amino acids: CASSIAYGYTF. DNA of the CDR3: TGTGCCAGTAGTATAGCCTATGGCTACACCTTC.

A few counts support this clone. The V gene is TRBV18, the J gene TRBJ2-5; D is perhaps TRBD1 or TRBD2 (5 bases each). Germline assignment: CDR1 KGHSH and CDR2 LQKENI. The CDR3 is made up of 15 amino acids. Trimming removed 0 bases from V and 4 bases from J, with 12 bases in between. The CDR3 reads CASSPPVAGTETQYF. The CDR3 bases are TGTGCCAGCTCACCACCGGTTGCAGGGACAGAGACCCAGTACTTC.

The gene calls are TRBV19 and TRBJ1-4; D remains ambiguous. V dropped 6 bases and J dropped 2 bases, with 13 bases sitting between them. The CDR3 covers 15 residues. Germline assignment: CDR1 LNHDA and CDR2 SQIVND (reference sequence). CDR3 amino acids: CASSPMRDTNEKLFF. CDR3 DNA sequence: TGTGCCAGTAGCCCAATGCGTGACACTAATGAAAAACTGTTTTTT. The full variable domain, its missing parts supplied by reference TRBV19 and TRBJ1-4, is DGGITQSPKYLFRKEGQNVTLSCEQNLNHDAMYWYRQDPGQGLRLIYYSQIVNDFQKGDIAEGYSVSREKKESFPLTVTSAQKNPTAFYLCASSPMRDTNEKLFFGSGTQLSVL.

The sample holds a few counts of this clone. The V and J genes are TRBV30 and TRBJ1-1; no definite D call. The CDR3 is 12 amino acids. Per the germline V gene, CDR1 is GTSNPN and CDR2 is SVGIG (reference sequence). Deletions cut 3 bases from V and 0 bases from J, with 5 bases between. CDR3 sequence: CAWRLMNTEAFF. The CDR3 DNA is TGTGCCTGGAGGCTAATGAACACTGAAGCTTTCTTT.

V usage is TRBV11-3 and J usage is TRBJ2-2; 8 positions match TRBD2. The CDR3 length is 16 residues. V was clipped by 2 bases and J by 1 base; unmatched bases: 3. CDR1 is SGHNT, CDR2 YENEEA, per germline. In DNA form, the CDR3 reads TGTGCCAGCAGCTTACAACTAGCGGAGAACACCGGGGAGCTGTTTTTT. Translation: CASSLQLAENTGELFF.